The clone carrying this T cell receptor beta chain was recorded a few times. Per the original data handling: How many nucleated cells were present was estimated from reference gene primer amplification. Some clones are missing from TCRdb's copy, which holds only in-frame ones; the method was immunoSEQ multiplex PCR. V, J and clone size reflect that table, while D and trimming were determined from the DNA. The table includes 150,000 to 200,000 clones, 74% detected once. This entry is derived from a study of blood T cell repertoires in COVID-19. About the research overall: The study drew acute and convalescent COVID-19 samples from the United States, Italy and Spain. PBMCs, B-cell-depleted T cells, or T cells were the source of the cDNA or gDNA that made up the material.

The CDR3 spans 14 residues. Trimming left V 7 bases short and J 1 base short, with 11 bases between. Sequences were obtained from peripheral blood. V and J are TRBV23-1 and TRBJ1-5; D gene unclear. TRBV23-1 is labeled an ORF, and its function is uncertain. This clonotype was obtained from a woman older than 75 with acute or convalescent COVID-19. The CDR3 here is CASTLPGSNQPQHF. The DNA for the CDR3 is TGCGCCAGCACCCTCCCGGGGAGCAATCAGCCCCAGCATTTT.